Following are 15 T cell receptor beta chains from one sample sequenced in a study of T cells after yellow fever vaccination. In TCRdb, the 5' RACE reads were re-called with MiXCR into one record per CDR3 protein. The sample lists about 580,000 distinct CDR3 sequences, less than 20% seen once, with roughly 17% in the top ten. Source: PBMCs, taken about 5 days after the first yellow fever vaccination. The receptors stem from a man aged 18 to 35 who received the YFV17D yellow fever vaccine.

This clonotype was seen more than once but under ten times. This chain joins TRBV19 and TRBJ1-1; D unresolved. There are 13 residues in the CDR3. The germline CDR1 and CDR2 sequences are LNHDA and SQIVND (reference sequence). Trimming removed 6 bases at V and 5 bases at J, with 13 bases between. The CDR3 reads CASSDFRKTEAFF. The CDR3 DNA follows: TGTGCCAGTAGCGACTTCAGGAAGACTGAAGCTTTCTTT.

A few counts support this clonotype. The chain links TRBV28 to TRBJ2-2; 9 positions match TRBD1. The CDR3 extends over 17 amino acids. CDR1 and CDR2 from the germline V gene are MDHEN and SYDVKM. V shed 1 base, J shed 3 bases, and the junction held 6 bases outside the gene matches. The CDR3, as DNA: TGTGCCAGCAGTTTATCCCAGACAGGGGGGGACACCGGGGAGCTGTTTTTT. It codes for CASSLSQTGGDTGELFF.

The sample holds a few counts of this clonotype. The chain uses TRBV20-1 and TRBJ2-3; 14 bases are shared with TRBD2. Germline V gives CDR1 DFQATT, CDR2 SNEGSKA (reference sequence). This CDR3 comprises 15 residues. V lost 3 bases and J lost 5; bases outside the gene matches: 4. CDR3 in amino acids: CSASLGLAGVDTQYF. The CDR3 bases are TGCAGTGCTAGCCTGGGACTAGCGGGGGTAGATACGCAGTATTTT.

This clonotype was observed at least ten times. The chain uses TRBV7-3 and TRBJ2-2; 9 nucleotides match TRBD2. The CDR3 is made up of 15 amino acids. Germline V CDR1 and CDR2: SGHTA, FQGTGA. After removal of 1 base from V and 6 bases from J, the junction contained 3 bases not matched to a gene. CDR3 sequence reads: CASSLSGGAAGELFF. The CDR3 bases are TGTGCCAGCAGCTTAAGCGGGGGGGCCGCCGGGGAGCTGTTTTTT.

The CDR3 sequence: CASSFLAGLQETQYF. The CDR3 DNA is TGTGCCAGCAGCTTTCTGGCGGGGCTCCAAGAGACCCAGTACTTC. The V gene is TRBV7-2, the J gene TRBJ2-5; D is possibly TRBD2 (6 bases). The CDR3 consists of 15 residues. Germline V lookup: CDR1 SGHTA, CDR2 FQGNSA. Trimming removed 3 bases at V and 1 base at J, with 12 bases between.

V gene TRBV20-1 combines with J gene TRBJ2-3; unclear D gene. Germline V gene lookup returns CDR1 DFQATT and CDR2 SNEGSKA (reference sequence). V was clipped by 0 bases and J by 2 bases, with 12 bases between them. CDR3 length: 15 amino acids. CDR3 in DNA: TGCAGTGCTAGAGAGTGGAGTCCGAACACAGATACGCAGTATTTT. Protein product: CSAREWSPNTDTQYF.

Only a few counts were recorded for this clonotype. This rearrangement joins TRBV28 to TRBJ1-5, with 8 bases that match TRBD1. In germline, CDR1 is MDHEN, CDR2 SYDVKM. With V trimmed by 3 bases and J by 5 bases, 3 bases remained unmatched. The CDR3 contains 14 residues. This CDR3 is CASSFTQGDQPQHF. CDR3 nucleotides: TGTGCCAGCAGTTTTACACAGGGGGATCAGCCCCAGCATTTT.

This chain uses TRBV9 with TRBJ2-5; 7 nucleotides match TRBD2. The CDR3 length is 14 residues. From germline, CDR1 is SGDLS and CDR2 YYNGEE. Trimming removed 2 bases from V and 1 base from J; junction bases left unmatched: 2. The CDR3 coding sequence is TGTGCCAGCAGCGTCGGGGGGACCCAAGAGACCCAGTACTTC. Protein product: CASSVGGTQETQYF.

The rearrangement links TRBV7-3 to TRBJ2-4; D may be TRBD1 (5 bases). Trimming removed 3 bases at V and 11 bases at J, with 17 bases between. Germline CDR1 and CDR2: SGHTA and FQGTGA. The CDR3 spans 14 residues. CDR3: CASSLYGSGFVQYF. DNA for the CDR3: TGTGCCAGCAGCTTGTATGGATCAGGGTTCGTTCAGTACTTC.

The rearrangement links TRBV27 to TRBJ2-1; 9 bases are shared with TRBD1. Losses at the gene ends were 5 bases for V and 7 bases for J; bases not matched to a gene: 9. The germline V gene encodes CDR1 MNHEY and CDR2 SMNVEV (reference sequence). The CDR3 sequence is 15 residues long. Here the CDR3 reads CASSPDRGFWNEQFF. In DNA form, the CDR3 reads TGTGCCAGCAGTCCCGACAGGGGGTTTTGGAATGAGCAGTTCTTC.

CDR3 nucleotide sequence: TGTGCCAGCAGAATGCGGGACAGCTACGAGCAGTACTTC. Residues: CASRMRDSYEQYF. The chain recombines TRBV6-6 with TRBJ2-7; a weak D match, TRBD1 (7 bases). This CDR3 is 13 amino acids long. Germline loops: CDR1 MNHNY, CDR2 SVGAGI (reference sequence). V lost 6 bases and J lost 3, with 12 bases in between.

The V and J genes are TRBV12-3 or TRBV12-4 and TRBJ1-5; TRBD1 matches at 9 bases. V lost 3 bases and J lost 2; bases outside the gene matches: 8. This CDR3 is built from 17 residues. DNA for the CDR3: TGTGCCAGCAGTTTCGGGACAGGGTACTTAGGCAATCAGCCCCAGCATTTT. Residues: CASSFGTGYLGNQPQHF.

The sample holds many counts of this clonotype. The V gene is TRBV5-6, the J gene TRBJ1-5; D gene uncertain. The CDR3 contains 12 residues. Trimming left V 1 base short and J 3 bases short, with 2 bases between. From germline, CDR1 is SGHDT and CDR2 YYEEEE. CDR3 DNA: TGTGCCAGCAGCTTGATCAATCAGCCCCAGCATTTT. This gives the protein CASSLINQPQHF. The whole variable domain, filled in from reference TRBV5-6 and TRBJ1-5, reads DAGVTQSPTHLIKTRGQQVTLRCSPKSGHDTVSWYQQALGQGPQFIFQYYEEEERQRGNFPDRFSGHQFPNYSSELNVNALLLGDSALYLCASSLINQPQHFGDGTRLSIL.

This clonotype was recorded a few times. V usage is TRBV4-1 and J usage is TRBJ2-1, with 12 nucleotides matching TRBD2. Trimming at V came to 4 bases and at J to 4 bases, leaving 11 bases not matched to a gene. Per germline, CDR1 MGHRA and CDR2 YSYEKL. CDR3 length: 18 residues. Here the CDR3 DNA reads TGCGCCAGCAGCCCCAGATCTAGCGGGGGGGCCTCTTACAATGAGCAGTTCTTC. Protein sequence: CASSPRSSGGASYNEQFF.

The chain carries TRBV12-3 or TRBV12-4 and TRBJ1-5; no clear D gene. The CDR3 contains 15 residues. The ends were cut back, 11 bases at V and 0 bases at J, with 17 bases in the middle. The CDR3: CAFSLAENSNQPQHF. For the CDR3, the DNA is TGTGCCTTCAGTTTAGCGGAAAATAGCAATCAGCCCCAGCATTTT.